A single sample gave rise to the 5 T cell receptor beta chains below, sequenced in a study of Ad26.COV2.S vaccination and SARS-CoV-2 variants. Stated treatment: roughly 18 received Ad26.COV2.S at low or high dose, single or two shots; about 5 received placebo; per-sample allocation not given. Samples were taken on day 63 after the first vaccine or placebo injection. Clones were read by immunoSEQ multiplex PCR, and TCRdb kept only the in-frame ones, dropping some. The sample contains around 240,000 clones, more than 75% of which appear only once. Sample: peripheral blood, taken in a trial of Ad26.COV2.S vaccine versus placebo. The receptors were gathered from a person aged 18-65 years who received the Ad26.COV2.S COVID-19 vaccine or a placebo.

The chain has TRBV19 and TRBJ1-1; D unresolved. This CDR3 comprises 14 residues. Germline-derived CDR1 and CDR2 are LNHDA and SQIVND (reference sequence). The V and J ends lost 4 bases and 6 bases respectively, with 15 bases between them. Here the CDR3 DNA reads TGTGCCAGTAGTACCCGGGCCCCCACCGCTGAAGCTTTCTTT. Amino acid sequence: CASSTRAPTAEAFF.

DNA for the CDR3: TGTGCCAGCAGACCAACTAGCACAGATACGCAGTATTTT. It encodes CASRPTSTDTQYF. This chain links TRBV7-9 with TRBJ2-3; D gene ambiguous. The CDR3 spans 13 residues. The V end was cut by 6 bases, the J end by 0 bases, with 7 bases between. Germline V gene lookup returns CDR1 SEHNR and CDR2 FQNEAQ (reference sequence).

The sample holds one count of this clone. The J gene is TRBJ2-1, the V gene TRBV27, with D maybe TRBD1 (6 bases). The CDR3 contains 11 residues. Germline V gene sequence: CDR1 MNHEY, CDR2 SMNVEV (reference sequence). Trimming stripped 7 bases from V and 12 bases from J, with 13 bases between. This CDR3 is CASKEEGGQFF. CDR3 nucleotide sequence: TGTGCCAGCAAGGAGGAAGGGGGGCAGTTCTTC.

This chain connects TRBV3-1 (or the pseudogene TRBV3-2) to TRBJ2-3, with 10 bases that match TRBD2. The ends lost 2 bases at V and 1 base at J; junction bases unmatched: 12. CDR1 LGHDT and CDR2 YNNKEL come from the germline V gene (reference sequence). The CDR3 totals 19 residues. CDR3 nucleotide sequence: TGTGCCAGCAGCCAAACGGTCTTTAGTGGGACTAGCGGCACAGATACGCAGTATTTT. It encodes CASSQTVFSGTSGTDTQYF.

This rearrangement joins TRBV19 to TRBJ1-2; D not resolved. With 4 bases removed from V and 4 bases from J, the gap between germline ends came to 13 bases. The CDR3 extends over 14 amino acids. Germline V gene lookup returns CDR1 LNHDA and CDR2 SQIVND (reference sequence). CDR3 sequence reads: CASSKSSGFYGYTF. The CDR3 DNA reads TGTGCCAGTAGTAAATCATCTGGCTTCTATGGCTACACCTTC.